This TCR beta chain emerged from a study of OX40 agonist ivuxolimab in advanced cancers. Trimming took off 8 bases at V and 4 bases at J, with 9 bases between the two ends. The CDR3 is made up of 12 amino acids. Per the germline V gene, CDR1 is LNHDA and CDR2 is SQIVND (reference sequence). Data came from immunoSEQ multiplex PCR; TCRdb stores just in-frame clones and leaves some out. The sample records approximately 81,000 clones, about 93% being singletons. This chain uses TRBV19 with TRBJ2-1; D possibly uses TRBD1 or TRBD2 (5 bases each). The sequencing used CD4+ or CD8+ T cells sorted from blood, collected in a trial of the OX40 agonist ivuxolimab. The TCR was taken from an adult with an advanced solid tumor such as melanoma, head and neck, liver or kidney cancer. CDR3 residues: CASSGPYNEQFF. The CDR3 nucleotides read TGTGCCAGTTCGGGACCTTACAATGAGCAGTTCTTC.